The 8 T cell receptor beta chains below all came from one sample that was sequenced in a study of shared clonotypes between healthy human individuals. TCRdb keeps only in-frame clones here, not all; method: immunoSEQ multiplex PCR. The table lists about 2.4 million clones, approximately 94% of them singletons. The sample taken for sequencing was naive CD4+ T cells from PBMCs. Noted subset: CD45RA+ positively selected. These receptors were collected from a man younger than 35 in good health. Some clones in this sample may be carry-over from other donors' samples.

The chain carries TRBV11-2 and TRBJ2-7; no definite D call. This CDR3 is 13 amino acids long. Germline V lookup: CDR1 SGHAT, CDR2 FQNNGV. The V end was cut by 5 bases, the J end by 4 bases, with 12 bases between. CDR3 sequence reads: CASSLQSPYEQYF. CDR3 DNA sequence: TGTGCCAGCAGCCTCCAGTCGCCGTACGAGCAGTACTTC. The variable domain in full, completed from reference TRBV11-2 and TRBJ2-7, reads EAGVAQSPRYKIIEKRQSVAFWCNPISGHATLYWYQQILGQGPKLLIQFQNNGVVDDSQLPKDRFSAERLKGVDSTLKIQPAKLEDSAVYLCASSLQSPYEQYFGPGTRLTVT.

This clone was observed a handful of times. Additional DNA sequences in this sample encode the identical CDR3. The gene calls are TRBV30 and TRBJ1-2, with a weak D call TRBD1 (6 bases). Germline CDR1 is GTSNPN and CDR2 is SVGIG (reference sequence). V was shortened by 0 bases and J by 7 bases, with 12 bases between the two germline ends. The CDR3 sequence is 13 residues long. CDR3 bases: TGTGCCTGGAGTGTGGGTGGGGGCGCTGGCTACACCTTC. Protein: CAWSVGGGAGYTF.

V usage is TRBV6-1 and J usage is TRBJ2-1, with a weak D call TRBD2 (6 bases). Germline V gives CDR1 MNHNS, CDR2 SASEGT. The V end was cut by 6 bases, the J end by 7 bases, with 10 bases between. CDR3 length equals 12 residues. The CDR3 nucleotides are TGTGCCAGCAGGCCTCGGGAGAATGAGCAGTTCTTC. Its translation: CASRPRENEQFF.

A remark on this clone: The same CDR3 also results from other DNA sequences found in this sample. The chain carries TRBV6-6 and TRBJ2-2; a possible D gene is TRBD1 (5 bases). The V gene lost 0 bases and the J gene lost 3 bases, with 5 bases spanning the gap. From germline, CDR1 is MNHNY and CDR2 SVGAGI (reference sequence). This CDR3 is built from 14 residues. In nucleotides, the CDR3 is TGTGCCAGCAGTTACTCCAGGGACACCGGGGAGCTGTTTTTT. Protein sequence: CASSYSRDTGELFF.

The chain joins TRBV5-1 to TRBJ2-7; 11 bases are a match to TRBD1. After removal of 2 bases from V and 4 bases from J, the junction contained 8 bases not matched to a gene. CDR3 length: 16 amino acids. Per germline, CDR1 SGHRS and CDR2 YFSETQ. The CDR3 loop reads CASSLGQGAGGYEQYF. The CDR3 coding sequence is TGCGCCAGCAGCTTAGGACAGGGGGCTGGAGGATACGAGCAGTACTTC.

This clone appeared once. V gene TRBV30 combines with J gene TRBJ1-5, with TRBD1 matching over 9 bases. Germline lookup yields CDR1 GTSNPN and CDR2 SVGIG (reference sequence). The V gene end was trimmed by 2 bases and the J gene end by 6 bases; junction bases not matched to a gene: 8. This CDR3 contains 15 residues. CDR3 residues: CAWSIGQGMTQPQHF. The CDR3, as DNA: TGTGCCTGGAGTATCGGACAGGGGATGACTCAGCCCCAGCATTTT.

V usage is TRBV19 and J usage is TRBJ2-2; the D gene is possibly TRBD2 (6 bases). CDR3 length: 15 amino acids. V lost 3 bases, J lost 8 bases, and 16 bases lay in between. Looked up from germline, CDR1 is LNHDA and CDR2 is SQIVND (reference sequence). In DNA, the CDR3 is TGTGCCAGTAGTATCCGGGGGAGTCCGATGGGGGAGCTGTTTTTT. The encoded protein is CASSIRGSPMGELFF.

Notes on this clone: Other DNA sequences in this specimen translate into the identical CDR3. This rearrangement joins TRBV5-6 to TRBJ1-3; possible D gene TRBD1, 5 bases. Germline V gene data show CDR1 as SGHDT and CDR2 as YYEEEE. Trimming pared 0 bases from V and 3 bases from J, leaving 7 bases between. This CDR3 has 14 amino acids. In DNA form, the CDR3 reads TGTGCCAGCAGCTTGGAGGGGTTTGGAAACACCATATATTTT. Protein product: CASSLEGFGNTIYF.